The next 25 T cell receptor beta chains were all read from a single sample in a study of cytomegalovirus exposure and HLA in healthy donors. Both 60 Vbeta primers and 13 Jbeta primers went into the PCR. Generated by immunoSEQ multiplex PCR, the TCRdb table keeps only in-frame clones and is missing some. The table includes 100,000 to 120,000 clones, roughly 86% detected once. The sample consisted of PBMCs. The source is a man aged 40-49 years in good health and CMV-seronegative.

The chain recombines TRBV21-1 with TRBJ1-1. TRBV21-1 is reported as a pseudogene. CDR3 size: 15 residues. The CDR3 loop is CAIRGGGGNDTEAFF. CDR3 bases: TGTGCCATCAGGGGGGGCGGGGGAAACGACACTGAAGCTTTCTTT.

The rearrangement uses TRBV5-1 and TRBJ1-4; tentatively, D is TRBD1 (5 bases). V was pared by 2 bases and J by 7 bases, with 15 bases between. CDR1 and CDR2 from the germline V gene are SGHRS and YFSETQ. The CDR3 is made up of 15 amino acids. CDR3 loop: CASSLDSGRREKLFF. As DNA, the CDR3 is TGCGCCAGCAGCTTAGACTCAGGGCGCCGTGAAAAACTGTTTTTT.

The chain carries TRBV30 and TRBJ2-1, with 9 bases identical to TRBD2. The CDR3 is 15 residues long. Germline V CDR1 and CDR2: GTSNPN, SVGIG (reference sequence). V gave up 0 bases and J gave up 9 bases; unmatched junction bases: 9. The CDR3, as DNA: TGTGCCTGGAGTGTACTGGCGGGGGGGCCTGGTGAGCAGTTCTTC. Its protein is CAWSVLAGGPGEQFF.

A word on this clone: One end of the junction does not line up with germline, which may come from a read error. The chain combines TRBV5-1 with TRBJ2-7; tentative D call: TRBD2 (5 bases). CDR3 length: 11 amino acids. In germline, CDR1 is SGHRS, CDR2 YFSETQ. The CDR3 DNA sequence: TGCGCCAGCAGTCATCTAGTGAGGGCGCGCTTC. Translation: CASSHLVRARF.

CDR3 bases: TGTGCCAGCAGTGATTCTTGGGGAGGGACAACAGATACGCAGTATTTT. Translation: CASSDSWGGTTDTQYF. The V call is TRBV6-1, the J call TRBJ2-3; TRBD2 is a possible D gene (7 bases). CDR1 is MNHNS and CDR2 is SASEGT in the germline V gene. V lost 3 bases, J lost 3 bases, and 16 bases lay in between. The CDR3 covers 16 residues.

The chain links TRBV5-6 to TRBJ1-3, with D perhaps matching TRBD1 (5 bases). Germline V lookup: CDR1 SGHDT, CDR2 YYEEEE. This CDR3 comprises 12 residues. The germline V and J ends were trimmed by 2 bases and 8 bases, with 8 bases remaining between them. CDR3: CASSLRGYTIYF. In DNA, the CDR3 is TGTGCCAGCAGCTTAAGGGGATACACCATATATTTT.

This clone was picked up a small number of times. This chain connects TRBV6-6 to TRBJ1-2; the D gene is possibly TRBD1 (5 bases). This CDR3 has 14 residues. Germline CDR1 reads MNHNY; CDR2 reads SVGAGI (reference sequence). V gave up 6 bases and J gave up 2 bases, with 13 bases separating them. CDR3 in amino acids: CASSPASGNYGYTF. The CDR3 bases are TGTGCCAGCAGCCCCGCGTCAGGGAACTATGGCTACACCTTC.

The V and J genes are TRBV13 and TRBJ1-6; a weak D match, TRBD1 (6 bases). This CDR3 is built from 13 residues. In germline, CDR1 is PRHDT, CDR2 FYEKMQ (reference sequence). The V and J ends lost 8 bases and 5 bases respectively, with 10 bases between them. The DNA for the CDR3 is TGTGCCAGCCGACAGGCTAATAATTCACCCCTCCACTTT. This encodes CASRQANNSPLHF.

The genes are TRBV27 and TRBJ1-6; D not resolved. Germline lookup yields CDR1 MNHEY and CDR2 SMNVEV (reference sequence). CDR3 length equals 12 residues. Trimming pared 8 bases from V and 9 bases from J, leaving 11 bases between. The CDR3 loop reads CASRVHGSPLHF. CDR3 bases: TGTGCCAGCCGAGTCCACGGTTCACCCCTCCACTTT.

The V and J genes are TRBV5-1 and TRBJ2-5; 7 bases map to TRBD2. Germline V CDR1 and CDR2: SGHRS, YFSETQ. The J segment lost 3 bases and the V segment lost 4 bases, leaving 6 bases of the junction unmatched. CDR3 size: 14 residues. CDR3 sequence reads: CASSGSGGKETQYF. As DNA, the CDR3 is TGCGCCAGCAGCGGTTCGGGGGGAAAAGAGACCCAGTACTTC.

This clone came up a few times. This rearrangement joins TRBV20-1 to TRBJ2-7; the D gene is possibly TRBD1 (6 bases). The germline V and J ends were trimmed by 5 bases and 3 bases, with 8 bases remaining between them. The CDR3 is made up of 11 amino acids. The germline gives CDR1 DFQATT, CDR2 SNEGSKA (reference sequence). The CDR3 here is CSAPTGYEQYF. For the CDR3, the DNA is TGCAGTGCTCCGACAGGCTACGAGCAGTACTTC.

In its sample, this clone was seen once. The chain employs TRBV4-1 and TRBJ1-1; 7 bases match TRBD1. Germline trimming cut 0 bases from V and 11 bases from J; bases unmatched to any gene: 6. The CDR3 is 13 residues long. The germline CDR1 and CDR2 sequences are MGHRA and YSYEKL. The CDR3 region is CASSQDLSQGAFF. The CDR3 nucleotides read TGCGCCAGCAGCCAAGATCTTTCACAGGGGGCTTTCTTT.

This rearrangement joins TRBV5-1 to TRBJ1-1; unclear D gene. Germline V lookup: CDR1 SGHRS, CDR2 YFSETQ. This CDR3 has 14 amino acids. V lost 3 bases and J 0 bases, leaving 9 bases between the germline ends. The CDR3 loop reads CASSSRTMNTEAFF. CDR3 sequence (DNA): TGCGCCAGCAGCTCCCGGACTATGAACACTGAAGCTTTCTTT.

The chain joins TRBV7-6 to TRBJ2-3; TRBD2 is a possible D gene (5 bases). Per germline, CDR1 SGHVS and CDR2 FNYEAQ. The CDR3 runs 12 residues. Trimming stripped 6 bases from V and 8 bases from J, with 12 bases between. CDR3 nucleotides: TGTGCCAGCAGTTTCCAACGGGGTACGCAGTATTTT. Encoded protein: CASSFQRGTQYF.

This clone was seen only once. This chain joins TRBV6-1 and TRBJ2-3; 7 nucleotides agree with TRBD1. This CDR3 has 16 amino acids. In germline, CDR1 is MNHNS, CDR2 SASEGT. Losses at the gene ends were 3 bases for V and 0 bases for J; bases not matched to a gene: 6. Here the CDR3 DNA reads TGTGCCAGCAGTGAGAGGGGGCGGCCGAGCACAGATACGCAGTATTTT. It is translated as CASSERGRPSTDTQYF.

The chain carries TRBV9 and TRBJ2-1, with 14 bases lining up with TRBD2. The CDR3 has 15 residues. CDR1 and CDR2 (germline): SGDLS, YYNGEE. V lost 2 bases to trimming and J lost 7 bases; unmatched junction nucleotides: 2. CDR3 in amino acids: CASSVGLAGGNEQFF. CDR3 bases: TGTGCCAGCAGCGTCGGACTAGCGGGGGGTAATGAGCAGTTCTTC. Drawing the rest from reference TRBV9 and TRBJ2-1, the complete variable domain is DSGVTQTPKHLITATGQRVTLRCSPRSGDLSVYWYQQSLDQGLQFLIQYYNGEERAKGNILERFSAQQFPDLHSELNLSSLELGDSALYFCASSVGLAGGNEQFFGPGTRLTVL.

This chain links TRBV5-1 with TRBJ1-4; D is uncertain. The germline V and J ends were trimmed by 0 bases and 0 bases, with 9 bases remaining between them. The CDR3 is made up of 16 amino acids. CDR1 is SGHRS, CDR2 YFSETQ, per germline. CDR3 nucleotide sequence: TGCGCCAGCAGCTTGGGTCCCCTTGCAACTAATGAAAAACTGTTTTTT. Translation gives CASSLGPLATNEKLFF. Complete variable domain (other parts from reference TRBV5-1 and TRBJ1-4): KAGVTQTPRYLIKTRGQQVTLSCSPISGHRSVSWYQQTPGQGLQFLFEYFSETQRNKGNFPGRFSGRQFSNSRSEMNVSTLELGDSALYLCASSLGPLATNEKLFFGSGTQLSVL.

The chain has TRBV7-2 and TRBJ1-2, with D possibly TRBD1 on 6 matching bases. This CDR3 has 15 residues. Between the trimmed V and J ends, which lost 5 bases and 8 bases, there was a span of 21 bases. Germline V gives CDR1 SGHTA, CDR2 FQGNSA. CDR3 protein: CASSTPAKGGDGYTF. The CDR3, as DNA: TGTGCCAGCAGCACCCCAGCGAAAGGGGGAGACGGCTACACCTTC.

This clone is medium-sized. The DNA of the CDR3 is TGTGCCAGCAGTCCCCTCGGGAACACTGAAGCTTTCTTT. Residues: CASSPLGNTEAFF. V is TRBV28 and J is TRBJ1-1, with D uncertain. Germline lookup yields CDR1 MDHEN and CDR2 SYDVKM. Trimming removed 5 bases at V and 1 base at J, with 8 bases between. This CDR3 region has 13 residues.

The V call is TRBV7-3, the J call TRBJ1-2, with 8 bases lining up with TRBD1. The CDR3 loop spans 15 amino acids. CDR1 SGHTA and CDR2 FQGTGA come from the germline V gene. With V trimmed by 3 bases and J by 4 bases, 7 bases remained unmatched. CDR3 coding DNA: TGTGCCAGCAGCTTGGACAGGGAAGCGGTCTATGGCTACACCTTC. Translating gives CASSLDREAVYGYTF.

The rearrangement uses TRBV9 and TRBJ2-2, with D tentatively TRBD2 (6 bases). CDR1 and CDR2 (germline): SGDLS, YYNGEE. This CDR3 is 15 amino acids long. V dropped 4 bases and J dropped 5 bases, with 15 bases sitting between them. CDR3 sequence: CASSYTLGGTGELFF. Here the CDR3 DNA reads TGTGCCAGCAGCTACACCCTGGGAGGAACCGGGGAGCTGTTTTTT.

The J gene is TRBJ2-1, the V gene TRBV2; D is unclear. There are 16 residues in the CDR3. Germline V gene sequence: CDR1 SNHLY, CDR2 FYNNEI. Trimming left V 6 bases short and J 8 bases short, with 23 bases between. CDR3 region: CASSERRLPNSDEQFF. In DNA, the CDR3 is TGTGCCAGCAGCGAACGGCGGCTGCCGAACTCCGATGAGCAGTTCTTC. The whole variable domain, remainder taken from reference TRBV2 and TRBJ2-1, is EPEVTQTPSHQVTQMGQEVILRCVPISNHLYFYWYRQILGQKVEFLVSFYNNEISEKSEIFDDQFSVERPDGSNFTLKIRSTKLEDSAMYFCASSERRLPNSDEQFFGPGTRLTVL.

The gene calls are TRBV4-2 and TRBJ2-5; D unclear. The J call is doubtful: the DNA matches TRBJ2-7 better. The V gene's germline CDR1 is LGHNA and CDR2 YNFKEQ. CDR3 length equals 13 residues. In nucleotides, the CDR3 is TGTGCCAGCAGCCAATTGATTTCCTACGAGCAGTACTTC. Translated, it gives CASSQLISYEQYF.

The gene calls are TRBV19 and TRBJ2-7; no clear D gene. This CDR3 spans 13 amino acids. V was pared by 3 bases and J by 4 bases, with 10 bases between. Germline V gene data show CDR1 as LNHDA and CDR2 as SQIVND (reference sequence). The DNA of the CDR3 is TGTGCCAGTAGTATTTTACCGGAGTACGAGCAGTACTTC. It translates to CASSILPEYEQYF.

The CDR3 loop reads CASSSSGGPTSGSYNEQFF. CDR3 nucleotide sequence: TGCGCCAGCAGCTCTAGCGGGGGGCCAACCTCGGGTTCCTACAATGAGCAGTTCTTC. The chain is built from TRBV5-1 and TRBJ2-1; TRBD2 matches at 11 bases. Germline CDR1 and CDR2: SGHRS and YFSETQ. The V gene end was trimmed by 3 bases and the J gene end by 1 base; junction bases not matched to a gene: 12. This CDR3 spans 19 amino acids.